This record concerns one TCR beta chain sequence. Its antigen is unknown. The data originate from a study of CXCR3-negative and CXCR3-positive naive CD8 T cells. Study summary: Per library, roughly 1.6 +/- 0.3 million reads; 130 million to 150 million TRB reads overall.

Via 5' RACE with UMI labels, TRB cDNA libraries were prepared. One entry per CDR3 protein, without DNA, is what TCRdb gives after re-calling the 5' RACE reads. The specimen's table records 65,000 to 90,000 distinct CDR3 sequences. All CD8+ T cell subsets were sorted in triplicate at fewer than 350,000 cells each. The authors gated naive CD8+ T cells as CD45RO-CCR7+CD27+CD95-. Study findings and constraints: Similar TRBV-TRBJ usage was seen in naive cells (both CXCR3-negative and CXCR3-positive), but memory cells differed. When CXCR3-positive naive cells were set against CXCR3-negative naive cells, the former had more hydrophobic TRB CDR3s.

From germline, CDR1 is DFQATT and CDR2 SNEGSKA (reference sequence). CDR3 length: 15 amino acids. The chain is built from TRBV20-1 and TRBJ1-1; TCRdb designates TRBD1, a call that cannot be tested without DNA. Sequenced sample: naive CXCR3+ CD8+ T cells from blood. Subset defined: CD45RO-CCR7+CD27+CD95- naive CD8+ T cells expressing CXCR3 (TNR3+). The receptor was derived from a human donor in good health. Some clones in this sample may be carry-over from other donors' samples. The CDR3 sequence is CSAIAKGQENTEAFF.